The following is a TCR beta chain sequence with its context. This receptor's antigen is unknown. No much larger clonotype is one base removed from it; base qualities were not supplied. The data belong to a study of metastatic and nonmetastatic thyroid tumors (dated by TCRdb to 2018 to 2021). At the level of the whole study: For patients with malignant and with benign thyroid disease, the researchers compared repertoires between peripheral blood samples and tumor or nodule tissue samples.

Libraries were made using PCR. The instrument given in TCRdb is Illumina HiSeq 4000. High-throughput sequencing was used to profile the TCR beta-chain CDR3 region of each patient. In the source study's methods: A classifier to discriminate distant-metastatic papillary thyroid cancer patients was built from CDR3 differences across clinicopathological groups. To measure repertoire diversity the researchers used the Shannon index, while the Morisita-Horn index served to gauge how similar the tumor and blood repertoires were. The raw public data were reprocessed by TCRdb itself: fastp quality trimming at Q25, MiXCR clonotype calling, in-frame beta chains only. The V and J calls shown here were made by TCRdb, not taken from the authors' results. The sample table records around 18,000 clones; around 26% of these occur just once. In total, the top ten clones hold around 13% of the sample. Results and caveats for the whole study, not just this receptor: In both blood and tumor samples, TCR beta diversity was reported to be significantly higher in malignant tumors than in benign nodules.

Before undergoing thyroid surgery, none of the patients had been given any kind of treatment. Using T-cell receptor beta sequencing, the study looked back at clinical samples from patients collected from about 2011 to 2018. The sample comprised tumor tissue. This TCR was sampled from a female donor with papillary thyroid cancer or a benign thyroid nodule (not recorded which). Some clones in this sample may be carry-over from other donors' samples.

The CDR3 region has the sequence CASTLAGSSYEQYF. The DNA is as follows: TGTGCCAGCACACTAGCGGGAAGCTCCTACGAGCAGTACTTC. The V and J genes are TRBV3-1 and TRBJ2-7, and 10 junctional nucleotides match TRBD2. For this chain, trimming is 7 bases at the V end and 0 bases at the J end, and the number of junction bases without a gene match is 3. From a lookup of the germline V gene (reference sequence), CDR1 and CDR2 are LGHDT and YNNKEL. The CDR3 measures 14 amino acids from cysteine to phenylalanine. CDR3 DNA only is kept here, 42 bases in frame from base 1.